This TCR beta chain comes out of a study of blood T cell repertoires in COVID-19. Looking at the study overall: Some COVID-19 samples were acute and others convalescent; all came from the United States, Italy and Spain. T cells, B-cell-depleted T cells, or PBMCs supplied cDNA or gDNA.

In the study's own analysis: Estimated nucleated cell counts came from reference gene primer amplification. Produced via immunoSEQ multiplex PCR; TCRdb's table is partial and in-frame only. V and J calls and clone size follow that table, whereas D and trimming were derived from the DNA. The data show about 170,000 clones, with approximately 87% seen just once and roughly 3.7% held by the top ten. This clone was recorded only once. The CDR3 runs to 16 residues. V gave up 8 bases and J gave up 7 bases, with 26 bases separating them. In germline, CDR1 is KGHSH, CDR2 LQKENI. This TCR was recovered from a young man with active or convalescent COVID-19. The chain combines TRBV18 with TRBJ1-1; the D gene is possibly TRBD1 (5 bases). The sample taken for sequencing was peripheral blood. The CDR3 nucleotides are TGTGCCAGCACGCCCCGCCCGGACCTCAGGGAGGGTGAAGCTTTCTTT. As protein: CASTPRPDLREGEAFF. The complete variable domain, with remaining parts taken from reference TRBV18 and TRBJ1-1, reads NAGVMQNPRHLVRRRGQEARLRCSPMKGHSHVYWYRQLPEEGLKFMVYLQKENIIDESGMPKERFSAEFPKEGPSILRIQQVVRGDSAAYFCASTPRPDLREGEAFFGQGTRLTVV.